This T cell receptor beta chain was observed in a study of identical twins (dated by TCRdb to the mid-2010s). Study-level background: TCR alpha and beta repertoires from monozygotic twins, unrelated adults of various ages and cord blood were deep-sequenced to test whether fetal clonotypes persist. To rule out contamination, the twin experiments were replicated at different times with different library preparation protocols. On the study overall, not on this receptor specifically: Because the same donors could not be followed over many years, the conclusions relied on cross-sectional statistical analysis. Abundant cord blood beta clonotypes carried fewer insertions; young adult naive repertoires showed a weaker similar trend, while memory repertoires showed none. Out-of-frame TCR alpha sharing in monozygotic twins was systematically underestimated by recombination models, whereas sharing between unrelated individuals was in agreement with the recombination models. Invariant T cells such as MAIT and iNKT could partly confound zero-insertion analyses, though diverse VJ usage argued against this for most clonotypes. In beta out-of-frame sequences, excess twin sharing was weaker, because having fewer shared sequences lowered the signal-to-noise ratio. Compared with coincidental sharing between unrelated individuals, an excess of low generation-probability sequences was observed among out-of-frame TCR alpha sequences shared between twins.

Preparation of the library involved 5' RACE. Sequencing was performed on an Illumina HiSeq 2000. A universal primer binding site was added through template switching, and the final cDNA carried a unique molecular identifier so that TCR cDNA molecules could be counted accurately. First-strand cDNA for TCR alpha and beta chains was synthesized from specific primers in the conserved constant-segment region. To control for contamination, every cDNA library was double barcoded, receiving both a SMART-Mk sample barcode and Illumina barcodes. TruSeq adapter sequences, together with Illumina sample barcodes, were added in two successive PCR steps. Sequencing of the TCR alpha and beta cDNA libraries was done on the Illumina HiSeq platform using custom primers. The paper's processing steps were these. MiGEC was used to process raw reads and extract unique molecular identifiers, and MiXCR was used to find CDR3 positions. For each individual, recombination models were inferred using an EM algorithm with the repgenHMM and IGoR tools. Shared clonotypes were analyzed with the tcR package in R, and sharing was normalized by the product of cloneset sizes. To study raw recombination without the effects of thymic and clonal selection, out-of-frame nonproductive sequences were analyzed. TCRdb reprocessed the public reads (quality trimming at Q25 with fastp, clone calling with MiXCR) and kept in-frame beta chains. CDR3 protein duplicates are merged, each entry listing the most common genes and DNA. Here the V and J calls rest on TCRdb's processing, not on the authors' analysis. Counted in this sample were 350,000 or so distinct CDR3 sequences; over 9% of them appeared once. 6% to 9% of the sample is in the top ten clones.

Every donor was a healthy Caucasian. Three pairs of female monozygotic twins, all aged roughly 18 to 29 years, made up the twin cohort. CD4+ and CD8+ T cell populations were isolated with positive isolation kits from Invitrogen. Taken from the germline V gene (reference sequence), the CDR1 and CDR2 loops are SEHNR and FQNEAQ. V gives up 1 base and J gives up 5 bases, and the segment between their germline ends measures 17 bases. The CDR3 has 16 amino acids, counting the end cysteine and phenylalanine. The sequence is cut down to CDR3 DNA, 48 bases in frame from base 1. This clonotype was detected only a few times. The antigen it binds to is not known. No much larger clonotype is one base removed from it; base qualities were not supplied. The data were also submitted as part of a second study, on yellow fever vaccine responses in identical twins. Per the second study: According to the authors, in identical twins the way T cells responded to vaccination appeared partly convergent and partly personalized. In identical twins, the study followed T cell clones that responded to the vaccine with precision.

The chain is made from TRBV7-9 and TRBJ2-5, with the identity of the D gene unclear. Sequencing was performed on CD8+ T cells sorted from blood. This sequence was found in a woman aged 18-29 years in good health. The sequence in DNA is TGTGCCAGCAGCTTAGTAAGTGCACCAGCCGGGGAGACCCAGTACTTC. It encodes CASSLVSAPAGETQYF.